These T cell receptor beta chains were read from a single sample in a study of cytomegalovirus exposure and HLA in healthy donors. Profiling relied on immunoSEQ multiplex PCR, and the TCRdb table lists in-frame clones only, not all of them. The sample contains approximately 170,000 clones, just under 80% of which appear only once. Sequenced: PBMCs. The receptors were gathered from a woman aged 40 to 50 in good health and CMV-seropositive. Each CDR3 is given with its conserved first and last residue. The order of the fields is D gene, V gene, clone size, CDR3 length, J gene, CDR3 DNA, CDR3 protein. D genes are given only for firm matches. Clone sizes are given selectively: once, few, many, or a class where the clone is expanded.

>TRBD2|TRBV9|once|15|TRBJ2-1
TGTGCCAGCAGCCTCCGGTTAGCGGGGTACAATGAGCAGTTCTTC
CASSLRLAGYNEQFF
>-|TRBV29-1|-|12|TRBJ2-7
TGCAGCGTTGAAGAGCAGGCCTACGAGCAGTACTTC
CSVEEQAYEQYF
>TRBD1|TRBV5-1|-|15|TRBJ1-1
TGCGCCAGCAGGCCAGGGGGCGCTGGGAACACTGAAGCTTTCTTT
CASRPGGAGNTEAFF
>-|TRBV28|-|14|TRBJ1-2
TGTGCCAGCAGTCCCTCCCTAAAACCCTATGGCTACACCTTC
CASSPSLKPYGYTF
>TRBD2|TRBV10-1|few|16|TRBJ2-5
TGCGCCAGCAGTGAGCAGGCTAGCGGGGGGCCAGAGACCCAGTACTTC
CASSEQASGGPETQYF
>-|TRBV30|-|14|TRBJ1-4
TGTGCCTGGACCCGGCGGGGTACCAATGAAAAACTGTTTTTT
CAWTRRGTNEKLFF
>-|TRBV4-3|-|16|TRBJ2-2
TGCGCCAGCAGCCATCCCCGAGGGAGCGGCACCGGGGAGCTGTTTTTT
CASSHPRGSGTGELFF
>-|TRBV29-1|-|10|TRBJ1-1
TGCAGCGTTGAGACAACCCGAGCTTTCTTT
CSVETTRAFF
>-|TRBV7-9|-|14|TRBJ1-2
TGTGCCAGCAGCCCTTGGGAGATCCTCTATGGCTACACCTTC
CASSPWEILYGYTF
>-|TRBV2|-|15|TRBJ1-1
TGTGCCAGCACCGTACCAAACAAGATCAACACTGAAGCTTTCTTT
CASTVPNKINTEAFF
>TRBD2|TRBV11-2|-|16|TRBJ2-5
TGTGCCAGCAGCCCTGGTGGGCGGGGGGGCGGAGAGACCCAGTACTTC
CASSPGGRGGGETQYF
>-|TRBV4-2|few|15|TRBJ2-1
TGTGCCAGCAGCTCGGCGGGTGGCGTGGGCAATGAGCAGTTCTTC
CASSSAGGVGNEQFF
>-|TRBV29-1|-|11|TRBJ1-1
TGCAGCGTTCATAACAGGGAGAGAACTTTCTTT
CSVHNRERTFF
>-|TRBV5-6|-|14|TRBJ1-2
TGTGCCAGCAGCGCGTGGACAGTCCTATTCGGCTACACCTTC
CASSAWTVLFGYTF
>TRBD1|TRBV29-1|-|13|TRBJ1-1
TGCAGCGTGGAGACAGGGGAGAGGACTGAAGCTTTCTTT
CSVETGERTEAFF
>TRBD1|TRBV9|-|14|TRBJ1-1
TGTGCCAGCAGCGTAGAAGGGGGCGGGACTGAAGCTTTCTTT
CASSVEGGGTEAFF
>-|TRBV6-1|medium-sized|14|TRBJ1-2
TGTGCCAGCAGTATAGCGCAAGACGGCTATGGCTACACCTTC
CASSIAQDGYGYTF
>TRBD1|TRBV19|once|19|TRBJ1-6
TGTGCCAGTAGTATCTTCGGAGGATCCGGGACAGGGCTTAATTCACCCCTCCACTTT
CASSIFGGSGTGLNSPLHF
>-|TRBV6-5|-|14|TRBJ1-5
TGTGCCAGCAAGAGAGACAGTAGCAATCAGCCCCAGCATTTT
CASKRDSSNQPQHF
>-|TRBV5-4|-|16|TRBJ2-1
TGTGCCAGCAGCTTGGGCGGCCCGCTGGCCTACAATGAGCAGTTCTTC
CASSLGGPLAYNEQFF
>-|TRBV28|-|14|TRBJ2-5
TGTGCCAGCAGTGGACAGCGACCACAAGAGACCCAGTACTTC
CASSGQRPQETQYF
>TRBD1|TRBV4-2|-|16|TRBJ2-1
TGTGCCAGCAGCCCACGGGGACAGGGGGCGCTTAATGAGCAGTTCTTC
CASSPRGQGALNEQFF
>TRBD1|TRBV18|few|14|TRBJ1-1
TGTGCCAGCTCACCGCGAACAGGGGTAGCTGAAGCTTTCTTT
CASSPRTGVAEAFF
>-|TRBV4-1|-|13|TRBJ1-2
TGCGCCAGCAGCCAAGCGAGGGACTATGGCTACACCTTC
CASSQARDYGYTF
>-|TRBV11-2|-|15|TRBJ2-5
TGTGCCAGCAGTCCTGGGACTCACAGACAAGAGACCCAGTACTTC
CASSPGTHRQETQYF
>TRBD1|TRBV7-8|few|16|TRBJ1-2
TGTGCCAGCAGCTTAGAGGGCAGGGGGCTGAACTATGGCTACACCTTC
CASSLEGRGLNYGYTF
>-|TRBV7-8|-|14|TRBJ1-1
TGTGCCAGCAGCTTAGACAGGGTGAACACTGAAGCTTTCTTT
CASSLDRVNTEAFF
>-|TRBV30|-|13|TRBJ2-1
TGTGCCTGGTCGGTGGCGGTGTACAATGAGCAGTTCTTC
CAWSVAVYNEQFF
>-|TRBV5-1|-|17|TRBJ1-2
TGCGCCAGCAGCTTGGATGGAACGGGATATGTAGGCTATGGCTACACCTTC
CASSLDGTGYVGYGYTF
>-|TRBV7-6|-|16|TRBJ1-1
TGTGCCAGCAGCTTAGACCCCTCAGGGGTGAACACTGAAGCTTTCTTT
CASSLDPSGVNTEAFF
>-|TRBV2|-|15|TRBJ1-3
TGTGCCAGCAGTGAAGAGGGGTACTCTGGAAACACCATATATTTT
CASSEEGYSGNTIYF
>-|TRBV2|-|13|TRBJ2-7
TGTGCCACCCGGGACAATCAGTTCTACGAGCAGTACTTC
CATRDNQFYEQYF